The rows below give T cell receptor beta chains drawn from one sample of a study of shared clonotypes between healthy human individuals. Clones were read by immunoSEQ multiplex PCR, and TCRdb kept only the in-frame ones, dropping some. The data hold more than 400,000 clones, with approximately 80% observed a single time. Sequenced: PBMCs. Receptor source: a woman aged 40 to 50 in good health. Some clones in this sample may be carry-over from other donors' samples. The CDR3 runs from the conserved cysteine through the conserved F or W. A D gene is named only where the DNA matches it firmly. Some rows have no size entry. The others give once, few or many, or a class for an expanded clone.

j_gene	d_gene	abundance	v_gene	len	CDR3nt	CDR3aa
TRBJ1-3	-	once	TRBV23-1	16	TGCGCCAGCAGTCAATCCCTAGGACCCTCTGGAAACACCATATATTTT	CASSQSLGPSGNTIYF
TRBJ2-1	TRBD2	once	TRBV7-9	17	TGTGCCAGCAGCTTTGACGGACTAGCGGGAGTTACGAATGAGCAGTTCTTC	CASSFDGLAGVTNEQFF
TRBJ1-5	-	-	TRBV19	15	TGTGCCAGTAGAGATTGGCGTCAGTTCAATCAGCCCCAGCATTTT	CASRDWRQFNQPQHF
TRBJ1-2	-	-	TRBV30	12	TGTGCCTGGTACTGGCTGGACTATGGCTACACCTTC	CAWYWLDYGYTF
TRBJ2-1	-	few	TRBV2	11	TGTGCCAGCAGTGAAGTCAATGAGCAGTTCTTC	CASSEVNEQFF
TRBJ2-1	-	-	TRBV15	15	TGTGCCACCAGCAGCCGGGACTCCTCCTACAATGAGCAGTTCTTC	CATSSRDSSYNEQFF
TRBJ1-2	TRBD1	-	TRBV6-5	14	TGTGCCAGCAGCTCAGGGGGGTACGACTATGGCTACACCTTC	CASSSGGYDYGYTF
TRBJ1-2	-	-	TRBV28	14	TGTGCCAGCAGGGGCCCGGGGAACCCCTATGGCTACACCTTC	CASRGPGNPYGYTF
TRBJ1-5	-	few	TRBV28	13	TGTGCCATACGGGAGGGTCTTAATCAGCCCCAGCATTTT	CAIREGLNQPQHF
TRBJ1-1	-	-	TRBV6-5	13	TGTGCCAGCAGCCGGGCCAGGAACACTGAAGCTTTCTTT	CASSRARNTEAFF
TRBJ2-1	-	-	TRBV28	14	TGTGCCAGCAGTTTCCATGGCCCAAGCAATGAGCAGTTCTTC	CASSFHGPSNEQFF
TRBJ2-7	-	-	TRBV2	15	TGTGCCAGCAGCCCTAACCCAGGGTTACTCTACGAGCAGTACTTC	CASSPNPGLLYEQYF
TRBJ2-1	-	-	TRBV5-4	14	TGTGCCAGCAGCTCCCCCGGGACTCTCAATGAGCAGTTCTTC	CASSSPGTLNEQFF
TRBJ2-2	TRBD2	-	TRBV5-4	15	TGTGCCAGCTCTGGGCGGGAGAGGAACACCGGGGAGCTGTTTTTT	CASSGRERNTGELFF
TRBJ2-1	TRBD2	-	TRBV10-2	15	TGCGCCAGCACCCACGGGGGAGCGGGATACAATGAGCAGTTCTTC	CASTHGGAGYNEQFF
TRBJ1-2	-	many	TRBV19	15	TGTGCCAGTACCGATCCATACAGAGCTAACTATGGCTACACCTTC	CASTDPYRANYGYTF
TRBJ2-7	TRBD2	once	TRBV6-1	14	TGTGCCAGCAGTGAAAGTGGGAGGGGTGGCGAGCAGTACTTC	CASSESGRGGEQYF
TRBJ2-1	-	once	TRBV6-6	14	TGTGCCAGCAGTTCACGAGGGACCAACAATGAGCAGTTCTTC	CASSSRGTNNEQFF
TRBJ1-3	-	-	TRBV19	14	TGTGCCACCTCCTGGGATGACACTGGAAACACCATATATTTT	CATSWDDTGNTIYF
TRBJ2-5	-	-	TRBV28	13	TGTGCCAGCAGTTTTAAGGTTCCGGAGACCCAGTACTTC	CASSFKVPETQYF
TRBJ1-5	TRBD1	few	TRBV7-9	13	TGTGCCAGCAGCTTAGGGACAGGGGAATCCCAGCATTTT	CASSLGTGESQHF
TRBJ1-1	-	few	TRBV2	13	TGTGCCAGCAGTGTCCAGCAGAACACTGAAGCTTTCTTT	CASSVQQNTEAFF
TRBJ2-3	-	-	TRBV5-1	15	TGCGCCAGCAGCTTGGGGGGGCCTCGCACAGATACGCAGTATTTT	CASSLGGPRTDTQYF
TRBJ2-7	TRBD1	few	TRBV4-3	16	TGCGCCAGCAGCCAAGATAGGGACAGGTGGGGCTACGAGCAGTACTTC	CASSQDRDRWGYEQYF
TRBJ2-5	TRBD2	-	TRBV6-1	14	TGTGCCAGCAGTGGCAGACTAGCGGGAGAGACCCAGTACTTC	CASSGRLAGETQYF
TRBJ2-5	TRBD2	-	TRBV9	16	TGTGCCAGCAGCGTAGGGCGCGGGAGTGTATCAGAGACCCAGTACTTC	CASSVGRGSVSETQYF
TRBJ2-6	-	-	TRBV5-1	15	TGCGCCAGCAGCGGCTCAAGTGCTGGGGCCAACGTCCTGACTTTC	CASSGSSAGANVLTF
TRBJ2-7	-	-	TRBV5-1	15	TGCGCCAGCGCCCCCGGAGGGGGCGGTTTGTACGAGCAGTACTTC	CASAPGGGGLYEQYF
TRBJ2-7	TRBD2	-	TRBV18	15	TGTGCCAGCTCACTTTCCCTAGCGGGAGCGGGAGAGCAGTACTTC	CASSLSLAGAGEQYF